What follows are 2 T cell receptor beta chains derived from one specimen sequenced in a study of CD8+ T cells in alopecia areata. Sequencing templates came from extracted RNA that was reverse transcribed into cDNA. TCRdb's table, derived via immunoSEQ multiplex PCR, lists solely in-frame clones and lacks some. In total the sample includes some 120,000 clones, none of them seen once. The sequenced material came from lesional skin. The receptors come from a C3H/HeJ mouse with alopecia areata. This strain's MHC haplotype is H2-k.

This clone was counted only a few times. Mouse gene names and germline throughout. The read halts 4 residues ahead of the CDR3 end, with the missing end drawn from the germline J gene. V usage is TRBV19 and J usage is TRBJ2-1; maybe TRBD1 (6 bases). Trimming cost V 6 bases and J 6 bases, with 13 bases left between them. The CDR3 loop spans 13 amino acids. CDR1 is FNHDT, CDR2 SITEND, per germline (reference sequence). The CDR3 sequence: CASNNRVGAEQFF. The part of the CDR3 DNA that was read is TGTGCCAGCAACAACAGGGTCGGTGCT.

This clone has just a few counts. Mouse gene names apply. The read ends 4 residues early relative to the CDR3; the germline J gene fills the gap. The chain carries TRBV31 and TRBJ2-3, with 7 bases fitting TRBD2. The germline V gene has CDR1 GKSSPN and CDR2 SITVG. The CDR3 totals 14 residues. Unmatched junction bases numbered 4, after V lost 2 bases and J lost 2 bases. The CDR3 protein is CAWSFWGNAETLYF. Partial CDR3 DNA: TGTGCCTGGAGTTTCTGGGGGAATGCAGAA.